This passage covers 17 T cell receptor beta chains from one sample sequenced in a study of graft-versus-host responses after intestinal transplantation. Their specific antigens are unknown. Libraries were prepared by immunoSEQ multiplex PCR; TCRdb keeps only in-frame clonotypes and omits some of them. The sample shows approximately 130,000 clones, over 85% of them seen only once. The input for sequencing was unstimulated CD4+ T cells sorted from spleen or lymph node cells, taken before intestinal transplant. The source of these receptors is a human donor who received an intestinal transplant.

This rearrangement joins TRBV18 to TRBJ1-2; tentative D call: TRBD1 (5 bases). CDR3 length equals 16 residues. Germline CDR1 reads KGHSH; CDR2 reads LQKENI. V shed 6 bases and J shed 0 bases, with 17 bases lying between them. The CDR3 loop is CASSDRTSIANYGYTF. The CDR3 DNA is TGTGCCAGCTCCGACAGAACTTCAATCGCTAACTATGGCTACACCTTC.

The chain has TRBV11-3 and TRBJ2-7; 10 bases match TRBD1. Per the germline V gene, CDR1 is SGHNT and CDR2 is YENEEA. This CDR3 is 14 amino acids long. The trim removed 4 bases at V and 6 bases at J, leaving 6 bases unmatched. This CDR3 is CASSWGTGVGEQYF. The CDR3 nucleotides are TGTGCCAGCAGCTGGGGGACAGGGGTTGGCGAGCAGTACTTC.

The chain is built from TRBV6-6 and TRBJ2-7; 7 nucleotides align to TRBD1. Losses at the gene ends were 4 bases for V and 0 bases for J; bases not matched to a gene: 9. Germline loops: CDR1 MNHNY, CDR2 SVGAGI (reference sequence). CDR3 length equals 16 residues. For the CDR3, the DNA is TGTGCCAGCAGTTCTCCGGGACAGCCTAGCTCCTACGAGCAGTACTTC. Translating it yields CASSSPGQPSSYEQYF.

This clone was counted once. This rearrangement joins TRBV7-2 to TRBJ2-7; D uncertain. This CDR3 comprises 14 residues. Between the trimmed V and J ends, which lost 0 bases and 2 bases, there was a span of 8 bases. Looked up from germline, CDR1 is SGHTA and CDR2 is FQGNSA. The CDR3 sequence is CASSLADGPYEQYF. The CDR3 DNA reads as TGTGCCAGCAGCTTAGCGGACGGACCCTACGAGCAGTACTTC.

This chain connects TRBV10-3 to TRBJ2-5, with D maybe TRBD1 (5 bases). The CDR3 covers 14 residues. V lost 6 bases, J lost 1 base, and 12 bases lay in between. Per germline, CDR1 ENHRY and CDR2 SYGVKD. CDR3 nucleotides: TGTGCCATCAGCGAGAACAGGATCCAAGAGACCCAGTACTTC. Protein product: CAISENRIQETQYF.

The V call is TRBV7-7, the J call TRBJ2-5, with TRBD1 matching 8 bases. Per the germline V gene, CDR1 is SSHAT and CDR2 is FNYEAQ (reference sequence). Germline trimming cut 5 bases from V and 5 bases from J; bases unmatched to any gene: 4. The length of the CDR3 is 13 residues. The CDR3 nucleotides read TGTGCCAGCAGCCCGACAGGGGTGGAGACCCAGTACTTC. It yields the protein CASSPTGVETQYF. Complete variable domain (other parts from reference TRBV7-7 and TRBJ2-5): GAGVSQSPRYKVTKRGQDVTLRCDPISSHATLYWYQQALGQGPEFLTYFNYEAQPDKSGLPSDRFSAERPEGSISTLTIQRTEQRDSAMYRCASSPTGVETQYFGPGTRLLVL.

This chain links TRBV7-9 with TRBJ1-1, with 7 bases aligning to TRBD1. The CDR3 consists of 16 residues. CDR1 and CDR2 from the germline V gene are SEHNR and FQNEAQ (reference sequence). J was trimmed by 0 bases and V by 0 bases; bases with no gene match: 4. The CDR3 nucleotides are TGTGCCAGCAGCTTAGCGATGGGACAGTTGAACACTGAAGCTTTCTTT. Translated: CASSLAMGQLNTEAFF.

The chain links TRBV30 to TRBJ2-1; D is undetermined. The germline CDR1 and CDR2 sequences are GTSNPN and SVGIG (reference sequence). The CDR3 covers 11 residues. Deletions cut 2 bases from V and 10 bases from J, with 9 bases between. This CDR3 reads CAWSPSREQFF. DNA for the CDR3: TGTGCCTGGAGTCCATCCCGCGAGCAGTTCTTC.

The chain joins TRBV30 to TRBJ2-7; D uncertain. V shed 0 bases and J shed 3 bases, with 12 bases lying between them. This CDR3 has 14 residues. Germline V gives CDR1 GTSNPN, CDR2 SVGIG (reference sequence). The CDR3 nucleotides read TGTGCCTGGAGTGTGGGTTTCTCCATCTACGAGCAGTACTTC. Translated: CAWSVGFSIYEQYF.

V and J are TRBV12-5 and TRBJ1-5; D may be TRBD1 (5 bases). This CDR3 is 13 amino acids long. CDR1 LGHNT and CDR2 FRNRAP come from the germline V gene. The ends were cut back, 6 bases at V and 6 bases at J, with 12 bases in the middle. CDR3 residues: CASGPEQGQPQHF. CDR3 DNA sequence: TGTGCTAGTGGCCCAGAGCAGGGTCAGCCCCAGCATTTT.

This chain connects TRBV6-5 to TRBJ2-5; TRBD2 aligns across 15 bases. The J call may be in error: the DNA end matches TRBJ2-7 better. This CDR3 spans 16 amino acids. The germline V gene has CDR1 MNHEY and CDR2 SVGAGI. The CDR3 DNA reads TGTGCCAGCAGTTCACCGGGACTAGCGGGAGGCTACGAGCAGTACTTC. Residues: CASSSPGLAGGYEQYF.

CDR3 sequence reads: CASMRGLSSGANVLTF. The DNA for the CDR3 is TGTGCCAGCATGCGGGGGTTGAGTTCTGGGGCCAACGTCCTGACTTTC. The rearrangement links TRBV27 to TRBJ2-6; TRBD2 matches at 7 bases. The CDR3 runs 16 residues. The trim removed 7 bases at V and 1 base at J, leaving 7 bases unmatched. CDR1 and CDR2 (germline): MNHEY, SMNVEV (reference sequence).

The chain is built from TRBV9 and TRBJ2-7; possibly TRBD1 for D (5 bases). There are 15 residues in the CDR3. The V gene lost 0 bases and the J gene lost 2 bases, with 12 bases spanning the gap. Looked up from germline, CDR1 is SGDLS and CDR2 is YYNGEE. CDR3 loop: CASSVEIGAPYEQYF. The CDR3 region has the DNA TGTGCCAGCAGCGTAGAAATAGGGGCCCCCTACGAGCAGTACTTC.

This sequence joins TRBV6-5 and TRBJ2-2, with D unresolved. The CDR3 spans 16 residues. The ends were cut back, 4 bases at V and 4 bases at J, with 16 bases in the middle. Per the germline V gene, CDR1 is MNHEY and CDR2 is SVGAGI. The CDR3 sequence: CASSFRLGDSTGELFF. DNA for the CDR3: TGTGCCAGCAGTTTCCGACTTGGGGATTCCACCGGGGAGCTGTTTTTT.

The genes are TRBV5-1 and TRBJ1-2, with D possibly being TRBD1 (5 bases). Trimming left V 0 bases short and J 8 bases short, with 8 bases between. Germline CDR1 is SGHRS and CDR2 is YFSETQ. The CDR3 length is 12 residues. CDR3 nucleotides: TGCGCCAGCAGCTTGGACAGGTGGGGCTACACCTTC. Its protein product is CASSLDRWGYTF.

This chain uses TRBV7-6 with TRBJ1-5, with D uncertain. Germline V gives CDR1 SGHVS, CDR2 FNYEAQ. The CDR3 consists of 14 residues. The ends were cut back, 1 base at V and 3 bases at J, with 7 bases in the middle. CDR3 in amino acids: CASSLGTINQPQHF. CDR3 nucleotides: TGTGCCAGCAGCTTAGGGACCATCAATCAGCCCCAGCATTTT.

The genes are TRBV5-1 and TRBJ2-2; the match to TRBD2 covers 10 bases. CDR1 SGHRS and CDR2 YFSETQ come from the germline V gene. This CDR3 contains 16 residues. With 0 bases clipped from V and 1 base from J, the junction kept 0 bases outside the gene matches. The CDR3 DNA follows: TGCGCCAGCAGCTTGGGGACTAGCGGGAACACCGGGGAGCTGTTTTTT. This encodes CASSLGTSGNTGELFF. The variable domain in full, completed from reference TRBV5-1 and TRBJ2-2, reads KAGVTQTPRYLIKTRGQQVTLSCSPISGHRSVSWYQQTPGQGLQFLFEYFSETQRNKGNFPGRFSGRQFSNSRSEMNVSTLELGDSALYLCASSLGTSGNTGELFFGEGSRLTVL.